The 23 T cell receptor beta chains below come from one sample, sequenced in a study of T cells after posttransplantation cyclophosphamide. Sequencing used immunoSEQ multiplex PCR; TCRdb keeps in-frame clones, though not all of them. This table holds about 6,500 clones, almost 75% found once. A marrow graft followed busulfan-fludarabine conditioning, with cyclophosphamide on days +3 and +4. The material was PBMCs, obtained about 1,600 days after allogeneic stem cell transplant with posttransplant cyclophosphamide. Receptor source: a male patient aged 30 to 39 who received an allogeneic stem cell transplant from a related donor, was CMV-positive, and had acute GVHD only. Part of the T cells may come from the graft donor.

V is TRBV9 and J is TRBJ2-2; 8 bases match TRBD1. After removal of 3 bases from V and 1 base from J, the junction contained 8 bases not matched to a gene. Germline assignment: CDR1 SGDLS and CDR2 YYNGEE. This CDR3 has 17 residues. The CDR3 DNA reads TGTGCCAGCAGCGCAGGTTTAGGGACAGGGAACACCGGGGAGCTGTTTTTT. Its translation is CASSAGLGTGNTGELFF. The variable domain in full, with the rest retrieved from reference TRBV9 and TRBJ2-2, is DSGVTQTPKHLITATGQRVTLRCSPRSGDLSVYWYQQSLDQGLQFLIQYYNGEERAKGNILERFSAQQFPDLHSELNLSSLELGDSALYFCASSAGLGTGNTGELFFGEGSRLTVL.

In nucleotides, the CDR3 is TGTGCCAGCAGCTCATCCGGGACAGGTGGCTACACCTTC. It encodes CASSSSGTGGYTF. The J gene is TRBJ1-2, the V gene TRBV7-9; 8 nucleotides line up with TRBD1. This CDR3 is 13 amino acids long. Trimming removed 4 bases from V and 7 bases from J; junction bases left unmatched: 5. Germline values: CDR1 SEHNR, CDR2 FQNEAQ (reference sequence).

The chain carries TRBV7-2 and TRBJ2-3; 7 nucleotides line up with TRBD2. The CDR3 is made up of 16 amino acids. V dropped 2 bases and J dropped 3; count of bases not matched to a gene: 8. Per the germline V gene, CDR1 is SGHTA and CDR2 is FQGNSA. In nucleotides, the CDR3 is TGTGCCAGCAGCTTACAGTCGGGGGGAAGAACAGATACGCAGTATTTT. Translated, it gives CASSLQSGGRTDTQYF.

This clone came up a few times. The V gene is TRBV18, the J gene TRBJ2-7, with D possibly matching TRBD1 (5 bases). The V gene's germline CDR1 is KGHSH and CDR2 LQKENI. This CDR3 contains 14 residues. With 2 bases removed from V and 1 base from J, the gap between germline ends came to 9 bases. The CDR3 nucleotides read TGTGCCAGCTCACCAATCTCAGGGTCCTACGAGCAGTACTTC. Its translation: CASSPISGSYEQYF.

This clone is a singleton in its sample. The V call is TRBV2, the J call TRBJ2-1, with TRBD2 matching over 7 bases. CDR1 is SNHLY, CDR2 FYNNEI, per germline. This CDR3 has 14 residues. Trimming cost V 0 bases and J 7 bases; bases outside gene matches: 3. CDR3 sequence (DNA): TGTGCCAGCAGTGAAGCGCGGGGGTTGAATGAGCAGTTCTTC. Protein sequence: CASSEARGLNEQFF.

This chain connects TRBV6-1 to TRBJ2-3; 8 nucleotides line up with TRBD2. After removal of 11 bases from V and 5 bases from J, the junction contained 12 bases not matched to a gene. Germline V CDR1 and CDR2: MNHNS, SASEGT. CDR3 length equals 14 residues. This CDR3 is CASRGGRWRDTQYF. The CDR3 nucleotides read TGTGCCTCACGGGGGGGCCGATGGAGAGATACGCAGTATTTT.

CDR3 DNA: TGTGCCAGCAGCCCTCAGGGTCTTGACAGCATGAACACTGAAGCTTTCTTT. This translates into CASSPQGLDSMNTEAFF. J is TRBJ1-1 and V is TRBV9; D might be TRBD1 (5 bases). Germline CDR1 reads SGDLS; CDR2 reads YYNGEE. Trimming stripped 4 bases from V and 0 bases from J, with 19 bases between. The length of the CDR3 is 17 residues.

The chain joins TRBV14 to TRBJ2-1, with TRBD2 matching over 14 bases. Germline V gives CDR1 SGHDN, CDR2 FVKESK. The trim removed 5 bases at V and 2 bases at J, leaving 2 bases unmatched. This CDR3 region has 16 residues. CDR3 sequence: CASSLTSGGAYNEQFF. CDR3 DNA sequence: TGTGCCAGCAGCTTGACTAGCGGGGGGGCCTACAATGAGCAGTTCTTC.

This clone showed up just a few times. The chain couples TRBV7-2 to TRBJ1-5; D uncertain. The length of the CDR3 is 12 residues. CDR1 is SGHTA, CDR2 FQGNSA, per germline. V was shortened by 5 bases and J by 1 base, with 3 bases between the two germline ends. Written as DNA, the CDR3 is TGTGCCAGCAGCGTAAGCAATCAGCCCCAGCATTTT. This sequence encodes CASSVSNQPQHF.

This clone was seen a handful of times. V gene TRBV9 combines with J gene TRBJ1-2; no firm D call. Germline V gene data show CDR1 as SGDLS and CDR2 as YYNGEE. V dropped 0 bases and J dropped 4 bases, with 10 bases sitting between them. This CDR3 is built from 14 residues. CDR3: CASSVDPGSYGYTF. In nucleotides, the CDR3 is TGTGCCAGCAGCGTAGACCCCGGTTCCTATGGCTACACCTTC.

The rearrangement joins TRBV7-2 to TRBJ2-7; no clear D. V dropped 1 base and J dropped 4 bases, with 5 bases sitting between them. The V gene's germline CDR1 is SGHTA and CDR2 FQGNSA. The CDR3 is 12 amino acids. The CDR3 sequence: CASSLVLYEQYF. CDR3 in DNA: TGTGCCAGCAGCTTAGTTCTATACGAGCAGTACTTC.

The gene calls are TRBV4-2 and TRBJ2-1; TRBD1 matches at 8 bases. The CDR3 is 14 residues long. CDR1 and CDR2 from the germline V gene are LGHNA and YNFKEQ. V dropped 0 bases and J dropped 9; count of bases not matched to a gene: 4. CDR3 nucleotide sequence: TGTGCCAGCAGCCAAGAGAGAGGACAGGGTGAGCAGTTCTTC. Amino acid sequence: CASSQERGQGEQFF.

The V gene is TRBV30, the J gene TRBJ2-7; perhaps TRBD2 as D (6 bases). Germline V lookup: CDR1 GTSNPN, CDR2 SVGIG (reference sequence). The V and J ends lost 3 bases and 6 bases respectively, with 15 bases between them. The CDR3 is made up of 13 amino acids. The CDR3 reads CAWSWVGGSEQYF. CDR3 sequence (DNA): TGTGCCTGGAGCTGGGTCGGGGGTTCCGAGCAGTACTTC.

The chain employs TRBV14 and TRBJ1-2; D might be TRBD1 (6 bases). With 5 bases removed from V and 7 bases from J, the gap between germline ends came to 14 bases. The CDR3 extends over 13 amino acids. CDR1 is SGHDN and CDR2 is FVKESK in the germline V gene. The CDR3 is CASSYGTSGGYTF. Here the CDR3 DNA reads TGTGCCAGCAGCTATGGGACATCTGGTGGCTACACCTTC.

This clone was observed a few times. V is TRBV11-2 and J is TRBJ2-4; TRBD1 matches at 9 bases. Unmatched junction bases numbered 6, after V lost 4 bases and J lost 5 bases. From germline, CDR1 is SGHAT and CDR2 FQNNGV. The CDR3 runs to 15 residues. Here the CDR3 reads CASSSGTGLQNIQYF. As DNA, the CDR3 is TGTGCCAGCAGCTCCGGGACAGGGCTCCAAAACATTCAGTACTTC.

The rearrangement joins TRBV19 to TRBJ2-3; D is possibly TRBD1 (5 bases). From germline, CDR1 is LNHDA and CDR2 SQIVND (reference sequence). There are 15 residues in the CDR3. The V gene lost 3 bases and the J gene lost 0 bases, with 10 bases spanning the gap. The CDR3, as DNA: TGTGCCAGTAGTATTACAGGAACTAGCACAGATACGCAGTATTTT. The encoded protein is CASSITGTSTDTQYF.

The chain links TRBV5-1 to TRBJ2-1, with D possibly TRBD2 on 5 matching bases. Per germline, CDR1 SGHRS and CDR2 YFSETQ. This CDR3 region has 15 residues. Trimming shortened V by 2 bases and J by 0 bases, and 9 bases separated the two germline ends. As DNA, the CDR3 is TGCGCCAGCAGCTTCAGCGGTAGCTCCTACAATGAGCAGTTCTTC. This sequence encodes CASSFSGSSYNEQFF. Together with reference TRBV5-1 and TRBJ2-1, the CDR3 gives the full variable domain: KAGVTQTPRYLIKTRGQQVTLSCSPISGHRSVSWYQQTPGQGLQFLFEYFSETQRNKGNFPGRFSGRQFSNSRSEMNVSTLELGDSALYLCASSFSGSSYNEQFFGPGTRLTVL.

The V gene is TRBV13, the J gene TRBJ1-2; 9 positions match TRBD1. V lost 3 bases and J lost 3; bases outside the gene matches: 11. Germline loops: CDR1 PRHDT, CDR2 FYEKMQ (reference sequence). The CDR3 sequence is 17 residues long. The CDR3 protein is CASSFAGTGTLDYGYTF. CDR3 nucleotides: TGTGCCAGCAGCTTTGCCGGGACAGGGACCTTGGACTATGGCTACACCTTC. Full variable domain (missing parts from reference TRBV13 and TRBJ1-2): AAGVIQSPRHLIKEKRETATLKCYPIPRHDTVYWYQQGPGQDPQFLISFYEKMQSDKGSIPDRFSAQQFSDYHSELNMSSLELGDSALYFCASSFAGTGTLDYGYTFGSGTRLTVV.

This clone was seen just once. The chain employs TRBV7-9 and TRBJ1-1; 7 bases line up with TRBD1. From germline, CDR1 is SEHNR and CDR2 FQNEAQ (reference sequence). V lost 1 base to trimming and J lost 7 bases; unmatched junction nucleotides: 3. The CDR3 is 13 residues long. The CDR3 DNA is TGTGCCAGCAGCTTAGACGGGACAGTTGAAGCTTTCTTT. Protein sequence: CASSLDGTVEAFF.

This sequence joins TRBV15 and TRBJ2-1; D is ambiguous. Germline V gene lookup returns CDR1 LNHNV and CDR2 YYDKDF (reference sequence). Trimming removed 3 bases from V and 0 bases from J, with 15 bases in between. This CDR3 contains 17 residues. The CDR3 bases are TGTGCCACCAGCAGCTTAACTCGAGTCTACTCCTACAATGAGCAGTTCTTC. Its translation is CATSSLTRVYSYNEQFF.

This chain connects TRBV7-2 to TRBJ2-7; 12 positions match TRBD2. This CDR3 contains 15 residues. From germline, CDR1 is SGHTA and CDR2 FQGNSA. The V and J ends lost 6 bases and 1 base, in that order; junction bases with no gene match: 4. This CDR3 reads CASRLAGGASYEQYF. In DNA form, the CDR3 reads TGTGCCAGCAGACTAGCGGGGGGTGCATCCTACGAGCAGTACTTC.

The chain employs TRBV6-1 and TRBJ2-5, with 7 positions matching TRBD1. The CDR3 totals 15 residues. V lost 4 bases to trimming and J lost 5 bases; unmatched junction nucleotides: 10. Germline CDR1 MNHNS, CDR2 SASEGT. CDR3: CASSAGTALRETQYF. The CDR3 DNA reads as TGTGCCAGCAGTGCCGGGACAGCTCTCCGGGAGACCCAGTACTTC.

The V gene is TRBV4-1, the J gene TRBJ1-4; 10 positions agree with TRBD1. The CDR3 has 15 amino acids. The V and J ends lost 5 bases and 7 bases, in that order; junction bases with no gene match: 7. Per germline, CDR1 MGHRA and CDR2 YSYEKL. The CDR3 loop reads CASSWGQGIGEKLFF. DNA for the CDR3: TGCGCCAGCAGCTGGGGACAGGGGATTGGTGAAAAACTGTTTTTT.